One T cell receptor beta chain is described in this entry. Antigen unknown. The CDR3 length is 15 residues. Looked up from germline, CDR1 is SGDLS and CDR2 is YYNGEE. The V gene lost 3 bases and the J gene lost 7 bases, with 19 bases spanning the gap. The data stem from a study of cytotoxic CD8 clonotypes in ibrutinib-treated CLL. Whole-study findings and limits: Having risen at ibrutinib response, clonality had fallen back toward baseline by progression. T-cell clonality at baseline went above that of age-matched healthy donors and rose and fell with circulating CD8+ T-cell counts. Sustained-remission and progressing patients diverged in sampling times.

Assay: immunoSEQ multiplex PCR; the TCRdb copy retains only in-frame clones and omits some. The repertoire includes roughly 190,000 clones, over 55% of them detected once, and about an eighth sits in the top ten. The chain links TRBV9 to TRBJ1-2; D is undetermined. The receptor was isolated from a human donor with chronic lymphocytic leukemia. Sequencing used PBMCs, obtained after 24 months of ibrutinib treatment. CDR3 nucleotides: TGTGCCAGCAGCGACAATCACGGATCTGCAACTGGCTACACCTTC. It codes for CASSDNHGSATGYTF.